The sequence of this T cell receptor beta chain was determined in a study of T cells in Graves' hyperthyroidism and ophthalmopathy. Germline assignment: CDR1 DFQATT and CDR2 SNEGSKA (reference sequence). This CDR3 contains 12 residues. V was shortened by 5 bases and J by 0 bases, with 8 bases between the two germline ends. Diagnoses were established using clinical symptoms, serum thyroxine and TRAb, thyroid ultrasound and orbital computed tomography. Authors of the study amplified TCR beta CDR3 regions from RNA transcripts. Initially, a first-round RT-PCR of the TCR CDR3 employed the HTBI primer set. TCRdb reprocessed the multiplex PCR reads with MiXCR, giving one entry per CDR3 protein. The data hold hundreds of thousands of distinct CDR3 sequences, with approximately 42% observed a single time.

The specimen was peripheral blood or thyroid tissue (not recorded which). The TCR comes from an adult man with Graves' disease, either hyperthyroidism or ophthalmopathy (not recorded which). The J gene is TRBJ2-7, the V gene TRBV20-1; D not resolved. CDR3 sequence (DNA): TGCAGTGCTTCCAGTACCTCCTACGAGCAGTACTTC. It codes for CSASSTSYEQYF.